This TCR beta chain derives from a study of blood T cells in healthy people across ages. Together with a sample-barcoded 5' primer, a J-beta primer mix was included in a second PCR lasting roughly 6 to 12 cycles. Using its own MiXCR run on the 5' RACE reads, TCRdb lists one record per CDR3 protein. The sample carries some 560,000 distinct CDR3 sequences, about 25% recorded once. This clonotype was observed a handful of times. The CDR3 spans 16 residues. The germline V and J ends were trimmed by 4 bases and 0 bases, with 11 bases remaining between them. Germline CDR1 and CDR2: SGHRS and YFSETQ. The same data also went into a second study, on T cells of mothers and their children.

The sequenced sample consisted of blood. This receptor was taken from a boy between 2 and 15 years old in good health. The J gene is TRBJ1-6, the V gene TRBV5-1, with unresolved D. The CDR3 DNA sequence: TGCGCCAGCAGCCGACTGCCGGGCTCCTATAATTCACCCCTCCACTTT. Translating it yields CASSRLPGSYNSPLHF.